This entry lists 27 T cell receptor beta chains sequenced from one sample in a study of blood T cell repertoires in COVID-19. The data were produced by immunoSEQ multiplex PCR, yet TCRdb's version contains in-frame clones alone and is incomplete. Here the sample spans some 250,000 clones, 65% to 90% being singletons. Sequenced sample: peripheral blood. Receptor source: a man younger than 40 with active or convalescent COVID-19.

This clone was found once. The chain carries TRBV6-2 or TRBV6-3 and TRBJ1-6; TRBD1 might be the D (6 bases). The CDR3 has 14 amino acids. Germline-derived CDR1 and CDR2 are MNHEY and SVGEGT. The V and J ends lost 5 bases and 8 bases respectively, with 13 bases between them. This chain's CDR3 is CASSTRGSDSPLHF. CDR3 bases: TGTGCCAGCAGTACCAGGGGTAGTGATTCACCCCTCCACTTT.

V usage is TRBV24-1 and J usage is TRBJ2-7; D not resolved. The germline V gene has CDR1 KGHDR and CDR2 SFDVKD. The V gene lost 9 bases and the J gene lost 4 bases, with 3 bases spanning the gap. CDR3 length: 9 amino acids. The chain's CDR3 is CATEYEQYF. The CDR3 DNA reads TGTGCCACCGAGTACGAGCAGTACTTC.

This chain joins TRBV7-6 and TRBJ1-1; TRBD1 matches 10 bases. The ends lost 4 bases at V and 4 bases at J; junction bases unmatched: 6. Germline CDR1 and CDR2: SGHVS and FNYEAQ. This CDR3 region has 15 residues. The CDR3 reads CASSSQTGGVTEAFF. The CDR3, as DNA: TGTGCCAGCAGCTCTCAGACAGGGGGCGTCACTGAAGCTTTCTTT.

The chain links TRBV5-1 to TRBJ2-1, with 8 bases fitting TRBD1. The V gene end was trimmed by 4 bases and the J gene end by 6 bases; junction bases not matched to a gene: 0. The CDR3 is 12 amino acids. Germline V gene data show CDR1 as SGHRS and CDR2 as YFSETQ. The CDR3 spells CASSGTGNEQFF. CDR3 nucleotides: TGCGCCAGCAGCGGGACAGGCAATGAGCAGTTCTTC.

The rearrangement uses TRBV5-1 and TRBJ1-4, with D possibly matching TRBD1 (5 bases). Germline assignment: CDR1 SGHRS and CDR2 YFSETQ. The CDR3 consists of 14 residues. The ends were cut back, 6 bases at V and 8 bases at J, with 17 bases in the middle. The CDR3 sequence: CASTTGTVGEKLFF. CDR3 in DNA: TGCGCCAGCACCACCGGGACTGTCGGAGAAAAACTGTTTTTT.

This sequence joins TRBV7-8 and TRBJ1-1; 10 positions agree with TRBD1. CDR3 size: 15 residues. Losses at the gene ends were 5 bases for V and 6 bases for J; bases not matched to a gene: 9. CDR1 SGHVS and CDR2 FQNEAQ come from the germline V gene. The CDR3 region is CASSGDRGWPAEAFF. The CDR3 DNA is TGTGCCAGCAGCGGGGACAGGGGTTGGCCCGCTGAAGCTTTCTTT.

The rearrangement uses TRBV6-5 and TRBJ2-3, with D perhaps matching TRBD2 (6 bases). CDR1 MNHEY and CDR2 SVGAGI come from the germline V gene. With 4 bases removed from V and 2 bases from J, the gap between germline ends came to 13 bases. The CDR3 spans 15 residues. The CDR3 coding sequence is TGTGCCAGCAGTTGGGGGGTTGTTAACACAGATACGCAGTATTTT. Translated, it gives CASSWGVVNTDTQYF.

The chain couples TRBV6-6 to TRBJ1-1; TRBD1 matches at 9 bases. The CDR3 loop spans 15 amino acids. The J segment lost 5 bases and the V segment lost 7 bases, leaving 11 bases of the junction unmatched. Per the germline V gene, CDR1 is MNHNY and CDR2 is SVGAGI (reference sequence). CDR3 coding DNA: TGTGCCAGCACCCAACAGGGGGCGGTGGAGACTGAAGCTTTCTTT. Protein: CASTQQGAVETEAFF.

The genes are TRBV6-6 and TRBJ2-1; maybe TRBD1 (7 bases). Trimming took off 7 bases at V and 7 bases at J, with 14 bases between the two ends. The CDR3 is made up of 13 amino acids. The germline CDR1 and CDR2 sequences are MNHNY and SVGAGI (reference sequence). The CDR3 loop reads CASNPTGRNEQFF. The CDR3 DNA follows: TGTGCCAGCAATCCGACAGGGAGGAATGAGCAGTTCTTC.

This rearrangement joins TRBV6-5 to TRBJ2-4; 7 bases align to TRBD2. Trimming cost V 8 bases and J 3 bases; bases outside gene matches: 1. The CDR3 runs 12 residues. In germline, CDR1 is MNHEY, CDR2 SVGAGI. The CDR3 here is CASRGVKNIQYF. CDR3 in DNA: TGTGCCAGCCGGGGGGTCAAAAACATTCAGTACTTC.

The chain joins TRBV18 to TRBJ1-1, with D hard to call. Germline CDR1 is KGHSH and CDR2 is LQKENI. The CDR3 contains 15 residues. Trimming cost V 3 bases and J 0 bases, with 11 bases left between them. CDR3 region: CASSPENYMNTEAFF. CDR3 coding DNA: TGTGCCAGCTCACCCGAAAACTATATGAACACTGAAGCTTTCTTT.

The chain combines TRBV18 with TRBJ1-4, with D maybe TRBD1 (6 bases). V gave up 2 bases and J gave up 4 bases, with 20 bases separating them. This CDR3 spans 18 amino acids. Germline V gives CDR1 KGHSH, CDR2 LQKENI. The CDR3, as DNA: TGTGCCAGCTCACCAGGGCAGGTGACGAGACAGGTTAATGAAAAACTGTTTTTT. It translates to CASSPGQVTRQVNEKLFF.

This clone has just one count. The rearrangement joins TRBV27 to TRBJ2-7; 7 nucleotides agree with TRBD2. This CDR3 is built from 13 residues. J was trimmed by 3 bases and V by 2 bases; bases with no gene match: 1. Germline CDR1 and CDR2: MNHEY and SMNVEV (reference sequence). CDR3 sequence reads: CASSLTGGYEQYF. CDR3 nucleotide sequence: TGTGCCAGCAGTTTAACGGGAGGCTACGAGCAGTACTTC.

The CDR3 reads CATSRRLAGNGNEQFF. CDR3 nucleotides: TGTGCCACCAGCAGAAGACTAGCGGGAAACGGGAATGAGCAGTTCTTC. The chain links TRBV15 to TRBJ2-1; 11 nucleotides match TRBD2. Trimming cost V 2 bases and J 7 bases; bases outside gene matches: 7. The CDR3 has 16 residues. The germline CDR1 and CDR2 sequences are LNHNV and YYDKDF (reference sequence).

The chain recombines TRBV18 with TRBJ1-3; TRBD1 matches at 7 bases. Germline-derived CDR1 and CDR2 are KGHSH and LQKENI. The CDR3 sequence is 16 residues long. Trimming removed 2 bases from V and 5 bases from J; junction bases left unmatched: 9. The CDR3 protein is CASSPSTGAFRNTIYF. CDR3 DNA: TGTGCCAGCTCACCATCAACAGGGGCGTTTAGAAACACCATATATTTT.

This clone was counted only a few times. CDR3 nucleotide sequence: TGTGCCAGCAGCCAGACCGACATGAACACTGAAGCTTTCTTT. Protein product: CASSQTDMNTEAFF. The chain uses TRBV9 and TRBJ1-1; the D is unclear. Germline values: CDR1 SGDLS, CDR2 YYNGEE. V was cut by 4 bases and J by 0 bases, with 10 bases left in between. CDR3 length: 14 amino acids. Looking up the rest from reference TRBV9 and TRBJ1-1 gives the full variable domain: DSGVTQTPKHLITATGQRVTLRCSPRSGDLSVYWYQQSLDQGLQFLIQYYNGEERAKGNILERFSAQQFPDLHSELNLSSLELGDSALYFCASSQTDMNTEAFFGQGTRLTVV.

This clone was counted once. This chain connects TRBV24-1 to TRBJ1-1; no clear D gene. CDR3 length: 11 amino acids. V dropped 4 bases and J dropped 5 bases, with 4 bases sitting between them. The germline CDR1 and CDR2 sequences are KGHDR and SFDVKD. For the CDR3, the DNA is TGTGCCACCAGTGACGGGACTGAAGCTTTCTTT. Its protein product is CATSDGTEAFF.

The rearrangement uses TRBV4-2 and TRBJ1-2; D remains unclear. The V and J ends lost 1 base and 2 bases respectively, with 2 bases between them. Germline V gene lookup returns CDR1 LGHNA and CDR2 YNFKEQ. The CDR3 sequence is 12 residues long. The CDR3 nucleotides are TGTGCCAGCAGCCAAGCGAACTATGGCTACACCTTC. Its translation: CASSQANYGYTF.

This clone was counted once. The chain links TRBV3-1 (or the pseudogene TRBV3-2) to TRBJ2-1; D call uncertain. This CDR3 has 11 amino acids. Trimming took 8 bases from V and 4 from J, leaving 6 bases between them. Germline CDR1 is LGHDT and CDR2 is YNNKEL (reference sequence). DNA for the CDR3: TGTGCCAGCCGAGAGTACAATGAGCAGTTCTTC. This sequence encodes CASREYNEQFF.

In its sample, this clone was seen a few times. This chain uses TRBV5-1 with TRBJ1-1, with D unclear. Between the trimmed V and J ends, which lost 0 bases and 2 bases, there was a span of 11 bases. Looked up from germline, CDR1 is SGHRS and CDR2 is YFSETQ. The CDR3 loop spans 15 amino acids. In DNA, the CDR3 is TGCGCCAGCAGCTTGGGCGGAGCGGGAAACACTGAAGCTTTCTTT. Translated: CASSLGGAGNTEAFF.

The chain couples TRBV7-3 to TRBJ2-3, with 13 positions matching TRBD2. V shed 5 bases, J shed 0 bases, and the junction held 8 bases outside the gene matches. From germline, CDR1 is SGHTA and CDR2 FQGTGA. CDR3 length: 18 amino acids. The CDR3 protein is CASSLTSGGSSSTDTQYF. For the CDR3, the DNA is TGTGCCAGCAGCCTGACTAGCGGGGGGTCCTCTAGCACAGATACGCAGTATTTT.

The chain joins TRBV5-8 to TRBJ2-5; 8 nucleotides agree with TRBD1. The CDR3 has 14 residues. From germline, CDR1 is SGHTS and CDR2 YDEGEE. V was pared by 2 bases and J by 6 bases, with 6 bases of the junction left unmatched. CDR3 nucleotides: TGTGCCAGCAGCTTAGGGACAGGATGGAAGACCCAGTACTTC. Translating gives CASSLGTGWKTQYF.

This sequence joins TRBV9 and TRBJ2-3, with TRBD1 identical over 7 bases. The ends lost 4 bases at V and 4 bases at J; junction bases unmatched: 6. There are 14 residues in the CDR3. Looked up from germline, CDR1 is SGDLS and CDR2 is YYNGEE. CDR3 nucleotides: TGTGCCAGCAGCTTTCAAGGGGGCTCAGATACGCAGTATTTT. This encodes CASSFQGGSDTQYF.

A few counts support this clone. V is TRBV7-6 and J is TRBJ1-3; D possibly corresponds to TRBD1 (6 bases). Germline V gene sequence: CDR1 SGHVS, CDR2 FNYEAQ. CDR3 length: 15 residues. The V gene lost 11 bases and the J gene lost 2 bases, with 19 bases spanning the gap. Here the CDR3 DNA reads TGTGCCTCCGGCACGGCAGGGGATGCTGGAAACACCATATATTTT. This codes for CASGTAGDAGNTIYF.

The chain is built from TRBV4-2 and TRBJ1-2; TRBD1 matches 7 bases. The CDR3 loop spans 15 amino acids. Per germline, CDR1 LGHNA and CDR2 YNFKEQ. The V segment lost 6 bases and the J segment 2 bases; nucleotides outside the gene matches: 9. The CDR3 here is CASREWTGANYGYTF. The DNA for the CDR3 is TGTGCCAGCAGAGAATGGACAGGAGCAAACTATGGCTACACCTTC.

The V call is TRBV5-1, the J call TRBJ1-3, with a weak D call TRBD1 (6 bases). V was pared by 4 bases and J by 0 bases, with 14 bases between. Germline V lookup: CDR1 SGHRS, CDR2 YFSETQ. This CDR3 region has 16 residues. For the CDR3, the DNA is TGCGCCAGCAGCCCTGGACAGCATTCCTCTGGAAACACCATATATTTT. This sequence encodes CASSPGQHSSGNTIYF.

The chain carries TRBV7-9 and TRBJ2-3; TRBD1 aligns across 7 bases. Germline V gene data show CDR1 as SEHNR and CDR2 as FQNEAQ (reference sequence). The CDR3 is made up of 17 amino acids. V lost 5 bases to trimming and J lost 1 base; unmatched junction nucleotides: 12. Here the CDR3 DNA reads TGTGCCAGCAGCCCACGCGTGACAGGGAAGGGCACAGATACGCAGTATTTT. Its translation: CASSPRVTGKGTDTQYF.